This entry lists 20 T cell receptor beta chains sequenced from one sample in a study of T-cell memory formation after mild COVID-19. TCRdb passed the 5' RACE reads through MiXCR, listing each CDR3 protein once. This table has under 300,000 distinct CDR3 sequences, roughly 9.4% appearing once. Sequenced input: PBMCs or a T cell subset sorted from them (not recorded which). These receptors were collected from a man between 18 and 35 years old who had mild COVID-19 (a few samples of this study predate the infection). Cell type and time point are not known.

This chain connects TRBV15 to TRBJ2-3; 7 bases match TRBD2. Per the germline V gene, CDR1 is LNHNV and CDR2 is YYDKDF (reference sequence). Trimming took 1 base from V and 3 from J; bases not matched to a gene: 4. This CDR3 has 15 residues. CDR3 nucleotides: TGTGCCACCAGCAGAGCGCGGGGGACTACAGATACGCAGTATTTT. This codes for CATSRARGTTDTQYF.

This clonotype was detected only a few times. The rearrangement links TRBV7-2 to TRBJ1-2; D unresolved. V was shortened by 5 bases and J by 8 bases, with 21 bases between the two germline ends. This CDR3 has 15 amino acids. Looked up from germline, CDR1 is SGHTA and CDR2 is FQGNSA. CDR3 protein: CASSPVGWAPWGYTF. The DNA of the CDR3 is TGTGCCAGCAGCCCAGTCGGGTGGGCCCCTTGGGGCTACACCTTC.

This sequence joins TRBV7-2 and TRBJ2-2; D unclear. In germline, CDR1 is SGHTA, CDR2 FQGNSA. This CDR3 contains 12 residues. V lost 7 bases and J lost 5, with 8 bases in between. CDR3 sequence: CASIRRTGELFF. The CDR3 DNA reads TGTGCCAGCATCCGTCGGACCGGGGAGCTGTTTTTT.

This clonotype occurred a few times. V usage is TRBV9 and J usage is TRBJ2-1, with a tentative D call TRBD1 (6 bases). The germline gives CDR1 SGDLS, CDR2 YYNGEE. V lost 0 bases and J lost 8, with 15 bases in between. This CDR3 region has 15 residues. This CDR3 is CASSVVGTKGDEQFF. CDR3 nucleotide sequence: TGTGCCAGCAGCGTAGTTGGGACAAAAGGGGATGAGCAGTTCTTC.

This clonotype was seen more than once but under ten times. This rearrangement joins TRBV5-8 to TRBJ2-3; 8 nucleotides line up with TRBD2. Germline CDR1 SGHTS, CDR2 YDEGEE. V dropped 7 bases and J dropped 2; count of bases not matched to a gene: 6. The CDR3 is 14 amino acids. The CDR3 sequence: CASLGRGVTDTQYF. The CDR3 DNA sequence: TGTGCCAGCTTAGGGCGGGGGGTCACAGATACGCAGTATTTT.

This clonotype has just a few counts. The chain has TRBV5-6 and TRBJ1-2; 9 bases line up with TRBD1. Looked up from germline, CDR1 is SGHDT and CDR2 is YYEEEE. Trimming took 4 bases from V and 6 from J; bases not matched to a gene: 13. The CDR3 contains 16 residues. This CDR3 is CASSQVRDREGDGYTF. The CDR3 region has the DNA TGTGCCAGCAGCCAAGTCCGGGACAGGGAAGGAGATGGCTACACCTTC.

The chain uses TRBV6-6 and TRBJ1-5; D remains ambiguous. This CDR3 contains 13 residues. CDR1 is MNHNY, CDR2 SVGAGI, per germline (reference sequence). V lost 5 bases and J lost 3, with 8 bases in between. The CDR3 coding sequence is TGTGCCAGCAGTCAAACGAACAATCAGCCCCAGCATTTT. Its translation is CASSQTNNQPQHF.

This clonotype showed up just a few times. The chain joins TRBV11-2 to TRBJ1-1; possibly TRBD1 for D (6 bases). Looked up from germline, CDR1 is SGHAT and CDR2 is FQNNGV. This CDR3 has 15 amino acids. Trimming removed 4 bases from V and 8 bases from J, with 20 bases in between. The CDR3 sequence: CASSSFNRERSEAFF. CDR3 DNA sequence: TGTGCCAGCAGCTCATTCAACAGGGAAAGGTCGGAAGCTTTCTTT.

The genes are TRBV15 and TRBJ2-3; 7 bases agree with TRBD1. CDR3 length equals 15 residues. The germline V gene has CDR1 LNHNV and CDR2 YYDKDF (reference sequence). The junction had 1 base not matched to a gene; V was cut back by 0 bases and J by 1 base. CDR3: CATSRDGTGTDTQYF. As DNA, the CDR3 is TGTGCCACCAGCAGAGACGGGACAGGCACAGATACGCAGTATTTT.

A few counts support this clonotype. CDR3 sequence: CASSSDRATDTQYF. The DNA of the CDR3 is TGTGCCAGCAGTTCCGACAGGGCCACAGATACGCAGTATTTT. This chain links TRBV6-5 with TRBJ2-3; 7 bases agree with TRBD1. V shed 4 bases and J 2 bases; nucleotides not matched to a gene: 3. The germline V gene encodes CDR1 MNHEY and CDR2 SVGAGI. The CDR3 runs to 14 residues.

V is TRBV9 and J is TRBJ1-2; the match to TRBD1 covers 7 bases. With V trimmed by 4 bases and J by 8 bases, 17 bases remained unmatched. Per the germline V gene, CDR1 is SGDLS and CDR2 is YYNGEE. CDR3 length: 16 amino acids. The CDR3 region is CASSSRTGSLSSGYTF. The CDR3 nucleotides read TGTGCCAGCAGCTCCCGGACAGGATCCCTCTCGAGCGGCTACACCTTC.

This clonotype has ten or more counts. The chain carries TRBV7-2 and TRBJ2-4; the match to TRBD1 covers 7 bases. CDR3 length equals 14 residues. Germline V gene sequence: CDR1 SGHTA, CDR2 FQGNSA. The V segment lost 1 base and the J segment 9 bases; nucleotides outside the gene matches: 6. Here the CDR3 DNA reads TGTGCCAGCAGCTTAGGACTACAGGGGAGCATTCAGTACTTC. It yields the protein CASSLGLQGSIQYF.

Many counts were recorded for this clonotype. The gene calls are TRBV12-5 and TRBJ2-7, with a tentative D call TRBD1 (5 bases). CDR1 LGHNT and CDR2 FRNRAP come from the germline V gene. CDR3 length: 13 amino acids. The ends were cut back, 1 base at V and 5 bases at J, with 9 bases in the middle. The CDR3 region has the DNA TGTGCTAGTGGTTTGGAGGGGTTCAACGAGCAGTACTTC. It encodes CASGLEGFNEQYF.

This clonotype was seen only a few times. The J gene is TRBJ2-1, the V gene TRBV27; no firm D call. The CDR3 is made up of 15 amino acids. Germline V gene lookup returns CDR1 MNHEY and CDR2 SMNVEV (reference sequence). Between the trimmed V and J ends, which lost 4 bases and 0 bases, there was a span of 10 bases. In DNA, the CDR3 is TGTGCCAGCAGTTCCCTCGGCAGCTCCTACAATGAGCAGTTCTTC. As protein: CASSSLGSSYNEQFF.

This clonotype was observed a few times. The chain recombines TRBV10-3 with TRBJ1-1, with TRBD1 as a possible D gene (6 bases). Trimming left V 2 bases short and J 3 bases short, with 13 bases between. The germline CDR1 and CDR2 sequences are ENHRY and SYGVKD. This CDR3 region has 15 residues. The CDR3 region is CAISEGGRRDTEAFF. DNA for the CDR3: TGTGCCATCAGTGAGGGGGGCCGACGGGACACTGAAGCTTTCTTT.

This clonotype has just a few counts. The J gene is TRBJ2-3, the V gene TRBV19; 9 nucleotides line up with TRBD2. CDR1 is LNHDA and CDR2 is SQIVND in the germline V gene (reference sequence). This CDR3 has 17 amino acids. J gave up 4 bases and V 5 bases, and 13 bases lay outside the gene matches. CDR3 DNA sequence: TGTGCCAGTAGTCTCTCCCCCCCGGGACTAGCAGCAGATACGCAGTATTTT. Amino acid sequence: CASSLSPPGLAADTQYF.

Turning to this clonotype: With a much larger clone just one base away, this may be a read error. CDR3 sequence reads: CASRHQIQPSYNSPIHF. CDR3 sequence (DNA): TGTGCCTCTAGACACCAAATACAACCCTCCTATAATTCACCCATCCACTTT. This chain joins TRBV12-3 or TRBV12-4 and TRBJ1-6; D gene unclear. The CDR3 has 17 amino acids.

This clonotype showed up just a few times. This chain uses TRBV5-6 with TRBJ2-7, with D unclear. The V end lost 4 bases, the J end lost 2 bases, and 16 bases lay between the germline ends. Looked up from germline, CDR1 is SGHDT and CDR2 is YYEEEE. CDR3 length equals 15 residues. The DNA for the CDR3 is TGTGCCAGCAGCCAAACAGTGAATTCACCCTACGAGCAGTACGTC. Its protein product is CASSQTVNSPYEQYV.

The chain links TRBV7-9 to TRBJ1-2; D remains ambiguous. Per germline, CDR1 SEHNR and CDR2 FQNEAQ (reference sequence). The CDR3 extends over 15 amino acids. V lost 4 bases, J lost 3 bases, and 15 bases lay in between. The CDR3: CASSSPLGTDYGYTF. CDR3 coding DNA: TGTGCCAGCAGCTCGCCCCTCGGCACAGACTATGGCTACACCTTC.

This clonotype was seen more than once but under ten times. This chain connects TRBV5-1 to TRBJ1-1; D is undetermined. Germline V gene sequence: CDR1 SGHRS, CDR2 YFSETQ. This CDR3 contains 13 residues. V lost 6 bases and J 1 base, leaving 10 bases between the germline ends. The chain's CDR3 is CASTSRQNTEAFF. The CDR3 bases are TGCGCCAGCACCTCCCGACAGAACACTGAAGCTTTCTTT.